This T cell receptor beta chain was identified in a study of Ad26.COV2.S vaccination and SARS-CoV-2 variants. Across the study: Of the COV1001 trial arms, the Ad26.COV2.S arm included the donor. The study gave Ad26.COV2.S intramuscularly, once or twice 56 days apart.

CDR1 is SGHNT and CDR2 is YENEEA in the germline V gene. This CDR3 has 16 amino acids. V was pared by 5 bases and J by 2 bases, with 4 bases of the junction left unmatched. Treatment described: some 20 received Ad26.COV2.S at low or high dose, single or two shots; about 5 received placebo; per-sample allocation not given. After the first vaccine or placebo injection, samples were drawn on day 63. Study-wide results and caveats: Analyses that measured TCR breadth and depth may have underestimated total T cell responses. Vaccinees and placebo recipients showed similar non-spike TCR breadth.

On this clone: The antigen is undetermined.

Some clones are missing from TCRdb's copy, which holds only in-frame ones; the method was immunoSEQ multiplex PCR. The sample consists of hundreds of thousands of clones, 89% of them appearing once. This sequence originates from a person between 18 and 60 years old who received the Ad26.COV2.S COVID-19 vaccine or a placebo. The V call is TRBV11-3, the J call TRBJ2-5; TRBD2 matches 14 bases. This specimen consisted of peripheral blood, obtained in a trial of Ad26.COV2.S vaccine versus placebo. The chain's CDR3 is CASSPGLAGVQETQYF. CDR3 DNA: TGTGCCAGCAGCCCGGGACTAGCGGGGGTACAAGAGACCCAGTACTTC.